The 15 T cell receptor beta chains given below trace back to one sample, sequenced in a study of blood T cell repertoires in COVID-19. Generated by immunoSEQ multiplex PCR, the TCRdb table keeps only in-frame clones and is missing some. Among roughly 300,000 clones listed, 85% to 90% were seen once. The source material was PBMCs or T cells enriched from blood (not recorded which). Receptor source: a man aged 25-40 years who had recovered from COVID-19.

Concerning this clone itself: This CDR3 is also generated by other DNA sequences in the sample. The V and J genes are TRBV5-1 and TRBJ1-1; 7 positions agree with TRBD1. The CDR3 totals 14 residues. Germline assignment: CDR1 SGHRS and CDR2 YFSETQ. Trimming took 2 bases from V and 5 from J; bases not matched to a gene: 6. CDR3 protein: CASSFTGAGTEAFF. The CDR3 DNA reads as TGCGCCAGCAGCTTTACAGGGGCAGGGACTGAAGCTTTCTTT. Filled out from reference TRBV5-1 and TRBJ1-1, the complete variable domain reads KAGVTQTPRYLIKTRGQQVTLSCSPISGHRSVSWYQQTPGQGLQFLFEYFSETQRNKGNFPGRFSGRQFSNSRSEMNVSTLELGDSALYLCASSFTGAGTEAFFGQGTRLTVV.

CDR3 sequence (DNA): TGTGCCAGCTCACCATTTCCCGGACAGGGTGGCAATCAGCCCCAGCATTTT. Translation gives CASSPFPGQGGNQPQHF. This chain joins TRBV18 and TRBJ1-5, with 8 positions matching TRBD1. J lost 2 bases, V lost 2 bases, and 8 bases had no gene match. Per the germline V gene, CDR1 is KGHSH and CDR2 is LQKENI. The CDR3 is made up of 17 amino acids. Full variable domain (rest looked up from reference TRBV18 and TRBJ1-5): NAGVMQNPRHLVRRRGQEARLRCSPMKGHSHVYWYRQLPEEGLKFMVYLQKENIIDESGMPKERFSAEFPKEGPSILRIQQVVRGDSAAYFCASSPFPGQGGNQPQHFGDGTRLSIL.

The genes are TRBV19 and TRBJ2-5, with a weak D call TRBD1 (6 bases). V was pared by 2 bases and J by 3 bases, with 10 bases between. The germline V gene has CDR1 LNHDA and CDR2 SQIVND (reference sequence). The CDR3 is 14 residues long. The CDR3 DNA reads TGTGCCAGTAGTATAATGGCAGGGGAAGAGACCCAGTACTTC. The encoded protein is CASSIMAGEETQYF.

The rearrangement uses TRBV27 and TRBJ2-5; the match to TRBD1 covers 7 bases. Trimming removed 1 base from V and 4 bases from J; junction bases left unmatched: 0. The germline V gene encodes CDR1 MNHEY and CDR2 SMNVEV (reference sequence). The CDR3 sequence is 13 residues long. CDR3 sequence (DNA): TGTGCCAGCAGTTTATACAGGGGAGAGACCCAGTACTTC. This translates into CASSLYRGETQYF.

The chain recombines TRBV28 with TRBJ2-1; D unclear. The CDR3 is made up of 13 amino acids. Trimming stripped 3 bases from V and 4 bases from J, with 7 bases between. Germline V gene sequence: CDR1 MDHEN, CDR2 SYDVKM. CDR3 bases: TGTGCCAGCAGTTTGGCCAGGTACAATGAGCAGTTCTTC. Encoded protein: CASSLARYNEQFF. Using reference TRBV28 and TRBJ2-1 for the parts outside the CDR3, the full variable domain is DVKVTQSSRYLVKRTGEKVFLECVQDMDHENMFWYRQDPGLGLRLIYFSYDVKMKEKGDIPEGYSVSREKKERFSLILESASTNQTSMYLCASSLARYNEQFFGPGTRLTVL.

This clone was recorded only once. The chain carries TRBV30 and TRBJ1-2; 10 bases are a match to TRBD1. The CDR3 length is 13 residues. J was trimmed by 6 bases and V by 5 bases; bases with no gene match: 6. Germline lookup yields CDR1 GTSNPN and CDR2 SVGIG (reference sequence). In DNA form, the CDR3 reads TGTGCCTGGCGGGACAGGGGCGGTGATGGCTACACCTTC. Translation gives CAWRDRGGDGYTF.

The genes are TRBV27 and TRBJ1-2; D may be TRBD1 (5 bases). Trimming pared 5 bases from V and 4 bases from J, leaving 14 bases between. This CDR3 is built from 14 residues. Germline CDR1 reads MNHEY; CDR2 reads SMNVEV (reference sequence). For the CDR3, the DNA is TGTGCCAGCAGTCCCGGGGGGACCCTCTATGGCTACACCTTC. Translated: CASSPGGTLYGYTF.

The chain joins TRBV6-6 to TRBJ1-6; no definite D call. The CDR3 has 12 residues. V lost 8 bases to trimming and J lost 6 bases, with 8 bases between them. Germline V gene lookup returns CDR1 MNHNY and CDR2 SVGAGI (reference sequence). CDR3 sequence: CASSGSNSPLHF. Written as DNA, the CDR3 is TGTGCCAGCTCGGGGAGTAATTCACCCCTCCACTTT.

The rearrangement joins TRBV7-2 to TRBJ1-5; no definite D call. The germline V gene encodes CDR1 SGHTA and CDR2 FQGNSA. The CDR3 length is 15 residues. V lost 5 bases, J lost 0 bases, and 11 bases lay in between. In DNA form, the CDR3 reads TGTGCCAGCAGCCTCCTCGGGAATAGCAATCAGCCCCAGCATTTT. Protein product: CASSLLGNSNQPQHF.

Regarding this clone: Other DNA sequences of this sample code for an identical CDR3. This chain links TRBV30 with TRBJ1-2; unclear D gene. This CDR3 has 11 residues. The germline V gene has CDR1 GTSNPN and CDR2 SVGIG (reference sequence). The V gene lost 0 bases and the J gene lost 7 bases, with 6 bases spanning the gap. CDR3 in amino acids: CAWSVGGGYTF. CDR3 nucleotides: TGTGCCTGGAGTGTAGGAGGTGGCTACACCTTC.

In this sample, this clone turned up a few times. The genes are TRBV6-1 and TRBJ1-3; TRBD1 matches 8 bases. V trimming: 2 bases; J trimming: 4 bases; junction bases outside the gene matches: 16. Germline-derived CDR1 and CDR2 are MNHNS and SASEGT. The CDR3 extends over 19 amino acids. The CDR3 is CASSENVGQGALTGNTIYF. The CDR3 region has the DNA TGTGCCAGCAGTGAAAATGTGGGGCAGGGGGCTTTGACGGGAAACACCATATATTTT.

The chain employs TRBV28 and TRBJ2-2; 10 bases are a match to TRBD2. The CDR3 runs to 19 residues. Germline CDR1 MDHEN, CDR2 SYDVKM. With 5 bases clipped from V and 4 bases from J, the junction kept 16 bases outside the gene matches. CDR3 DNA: TGTGCCAGCAGTCCTGCCGTGTCGTCTAGCGGGAGTCTCACCGGGGAGCTGTTTTTT. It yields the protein CASSPAVSSSGSLTGELFF.

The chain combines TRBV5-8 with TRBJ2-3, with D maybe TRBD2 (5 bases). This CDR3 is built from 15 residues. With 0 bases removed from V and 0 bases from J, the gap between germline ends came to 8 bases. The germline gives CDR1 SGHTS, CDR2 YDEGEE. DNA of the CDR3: TGTGCCAGCAGCTTGGGACTATCTAGCACAGATACGCAGTATTTT. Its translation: CASSLGLSSTDTQYF.

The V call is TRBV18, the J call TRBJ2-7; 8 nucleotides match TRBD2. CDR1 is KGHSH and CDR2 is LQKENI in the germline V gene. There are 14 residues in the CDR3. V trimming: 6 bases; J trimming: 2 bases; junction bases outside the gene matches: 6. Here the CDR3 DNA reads TGTGCCAGCTCCGAGCCACTAGCGGCCTACGAGCAGTACTTC. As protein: CASSEPLAAYEQYF.

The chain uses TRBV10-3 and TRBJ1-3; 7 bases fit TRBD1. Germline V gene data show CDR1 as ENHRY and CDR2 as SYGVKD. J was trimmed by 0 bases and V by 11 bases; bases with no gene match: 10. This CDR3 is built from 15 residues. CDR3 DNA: TGTGCCTCCGGCGGGACAGCGATCTCTGGAAACACCATATATTTT. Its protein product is CASGGTAISGNTIYF.